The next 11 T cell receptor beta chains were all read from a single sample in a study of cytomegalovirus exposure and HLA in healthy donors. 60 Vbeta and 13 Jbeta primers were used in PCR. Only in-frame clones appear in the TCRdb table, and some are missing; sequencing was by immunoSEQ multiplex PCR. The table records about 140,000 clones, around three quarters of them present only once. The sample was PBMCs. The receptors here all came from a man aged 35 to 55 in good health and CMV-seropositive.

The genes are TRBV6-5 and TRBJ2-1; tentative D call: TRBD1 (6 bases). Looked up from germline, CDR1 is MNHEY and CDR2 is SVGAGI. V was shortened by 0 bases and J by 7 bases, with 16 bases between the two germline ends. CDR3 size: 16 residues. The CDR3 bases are TGTGCCAGCAGTTACTCGACAGCTGGGACACCAAATGAGCAGTTCTTC. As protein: CASSYSTAGTPNEQFF.

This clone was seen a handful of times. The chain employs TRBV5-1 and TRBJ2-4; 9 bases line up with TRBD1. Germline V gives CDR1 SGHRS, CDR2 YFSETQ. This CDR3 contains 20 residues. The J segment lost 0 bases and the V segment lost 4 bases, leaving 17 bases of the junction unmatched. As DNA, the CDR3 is TGCGCCAGCAGCCCTAGTGAACAGGGGGCGATATCTCTAGCCAAAAACATTCAGTACTTC. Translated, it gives CASSPSEQGAISLAKNIQYF.

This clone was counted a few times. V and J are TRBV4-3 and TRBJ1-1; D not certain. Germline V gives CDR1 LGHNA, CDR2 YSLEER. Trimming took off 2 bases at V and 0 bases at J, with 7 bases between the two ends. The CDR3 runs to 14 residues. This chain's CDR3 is CASSQLQLNTEAFF. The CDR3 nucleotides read TGCGCCAGCAGCCAATTACAGTTGAACACTGAAGCTTTCTTT.

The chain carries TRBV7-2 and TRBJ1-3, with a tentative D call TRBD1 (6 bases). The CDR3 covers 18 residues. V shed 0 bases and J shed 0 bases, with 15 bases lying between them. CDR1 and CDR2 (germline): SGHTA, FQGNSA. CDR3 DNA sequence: TGTGCCAGCAGCTTAGCCCGCGGGGGGCTAAACTCTGGAAACACCATATATTTT. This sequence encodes CASSLARGGLNSGNTIYF. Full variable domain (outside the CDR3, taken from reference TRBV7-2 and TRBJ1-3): GAGVSQSPSNKVTEKGKDVELRCDPISGHTALYWYRQSLGQGLEFLIYFQGNSAPDKSGLPSDRFSAERTGGSVSTLTIQRTQQEDSAVYLCASSLARGGLNSGNTIYFGEGSWLTVV.

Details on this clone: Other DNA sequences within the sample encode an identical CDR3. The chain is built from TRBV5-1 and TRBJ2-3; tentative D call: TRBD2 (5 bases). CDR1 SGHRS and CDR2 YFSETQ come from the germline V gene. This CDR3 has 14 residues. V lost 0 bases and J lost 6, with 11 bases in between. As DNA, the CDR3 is TGCGCCAGCAGCTTGGGGACCAGAGGGGATACGCAGTATTTT. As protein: CASSLGTRGDTQYF.

For the CDR3, the DNA is TGTGCCTGGAGTTTATCAGGGTTCACAGATACGCAGTATTTT. Protein: CAWSLSGFTDTQYF. The chain links TRBV30 to TRBJ2-3, with TRBD1 as a possible D gene (5 bases). Germline V lookup: CDR1 GTSNPN, CDR2 SVGIG (reference sequence). The germline V and J ends were trimmed by 2 bases and 2 bases, with 11 bases remaining between them. The CDR3 is 14 residues long.

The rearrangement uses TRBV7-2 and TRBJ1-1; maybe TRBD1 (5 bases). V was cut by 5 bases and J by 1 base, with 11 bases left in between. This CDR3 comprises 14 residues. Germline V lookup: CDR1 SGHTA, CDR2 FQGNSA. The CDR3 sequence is CASSPGPGNTEAFF. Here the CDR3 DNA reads TGTGCCAGCAGCCCAGGGCCCGGGAACACTGAAGCTTTCTTT.

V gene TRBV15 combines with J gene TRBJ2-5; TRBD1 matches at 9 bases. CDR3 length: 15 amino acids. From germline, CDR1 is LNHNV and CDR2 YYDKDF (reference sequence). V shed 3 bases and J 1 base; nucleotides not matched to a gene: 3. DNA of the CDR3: TGTGCCACCAGCAGTCCGGGACAGGGCCAAGAGACCCAGTACTTC. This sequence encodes CATSSPGQGQETQYF. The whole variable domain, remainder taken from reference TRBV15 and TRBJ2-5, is DAMVIQNPRYQVTQFGKPVTLSCSQTLNHNVMYWYQQKSSQAPKLLFHYYDKDFNNEADTPDNFQSRRPNTSFCFLDIRSPGLGDTAMYLCATSSPGQGQETQYFGPGTRLLVL.

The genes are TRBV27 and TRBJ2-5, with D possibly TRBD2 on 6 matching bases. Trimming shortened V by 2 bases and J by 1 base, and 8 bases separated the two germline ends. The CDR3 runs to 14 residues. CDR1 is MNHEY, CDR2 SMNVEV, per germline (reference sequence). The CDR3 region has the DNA TGTGCCAGCAGTTTACGGGGGACCCAAGAGACCCAGTACTTC. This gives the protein CASSLRGTQETQYF.

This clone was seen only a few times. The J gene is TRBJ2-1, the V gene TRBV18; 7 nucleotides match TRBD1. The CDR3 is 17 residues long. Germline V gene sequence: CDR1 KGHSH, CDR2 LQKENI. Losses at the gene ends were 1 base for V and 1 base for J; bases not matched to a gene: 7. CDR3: CASSPRDRTGSYNEQFF. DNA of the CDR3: TGTGCCAGCTCACCACGGGACCGGACAGGTTCCTACAATGAGCAGTTCTTC.

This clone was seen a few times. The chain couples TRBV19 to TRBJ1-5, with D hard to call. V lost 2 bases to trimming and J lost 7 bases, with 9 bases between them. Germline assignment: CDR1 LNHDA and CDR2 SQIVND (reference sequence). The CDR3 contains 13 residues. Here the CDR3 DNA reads TGTGCCAGTAGTATACAGGCCTCCCAGCCCCAGCATTTT. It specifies CASSIQASQPQHF.